One sample yielded the 13 T cell receptor beta chains listed below, sequenced in a study of T cells in women clearing cervical HPV infection. Libraries were prepared by immunoSEQ multiplex PCR; TCRdb keeps only in-frame clonotypes and omits some of them. Its table lists around 23,000 clones. The sequenced sample was blood buffy coat. These receptors were obtained from a woman aged 18-70 years with a cervical HPV16 infection that either progressed to CIN3+ or cleared (not recorded which).

Comments on this clone: The read ends 3 residues shy of where the CDR3 ends; the end is completed using the germline J gene. The chain couples TRBV7-2 to TRBJ2-2; 7 bases fit TRBD2. This CDR3 is built from 13 residues. V dropped 5 bases and J dropped 7; count of bases not matched to a gene: 4. Germline V gene data show CDR1 as SGHTA and CDR2 as FQGNSA. The sequenced part of the CDR3 DNA is TGTGCCAGCAGCCAGACTAGCCGCGGGGAG. This sequence encodes CASSQTSRGE. The entire CDR3 protein reads CASSQTSRGELFF.

As for this clone: The sequence runs out 3 residues before the end of the CDR3; the remainder is reconstructed from the germline J gene. The chain uses TRBV7-9 and TRBJ1-4, with a possible D match to TRBD1 (5 bases). Per the germline V gene, CDR1 is SEHNR and CDR2 is FQNEAQ (reference sequence). The CDR3 contains 15 residues. V lost 4 bases and J lost 6, with 15 bases in between. This CDR3 is CASSSGGTDYEKLFF. CDR3 DNA (partial): TGTGCCAGCAGCTCGGGGGGGACGGATTATGAAAAA.

Comments on this clone: Read coverage stops 3 residues before the CDR3 terminus; the germline J gene supplies the remainder. The chain combines TRBV20-1 with TRBJ1-6, with D possibly matching TRBD1 (6 bases). Germline V CDR1 and CDR2: DFQATT, SNEGSKA (reference sequence). Trimming shortened V by 0 bases and J by 0 bases, and 12 bases separated the two germline ends. The length of the CDR3 is 17 residues. The sequenced CDR3 bases are TGCAGTGCTAGAGACGGACAGAGGAGCTCCTATAATTCACCC. Translation: CSARDGQRSSYNSP. The full-length CDR3 reads as CSARDGQRSSYNSPLHF.

Comment on this clone: The read comes to an end 3 residues before the CDR3 does, leaving the germline J gene to fill in the end. The chain is built from TRBV2 and TRBJ1-1; a weak D match, TRBD1 (5 bases). The CDR3 totals 13 residues. The germline V gene has CDR1 SNHLY and CDR2 FYNNEI. The CDR3 sequence: CASSELAGKGAFF. The CDR3 DNA, read in part, is TGTGCCAGCAGTGAACTGGCGGGGAAGGGG.

A remark on this clone: The read finishes 3 residues shy of the CDR3 end, and the germline J gene is used to complete it. This sequence joins TRBV20-1 and TRBJ1-1, with 8 bases fitting TRBD1. Trimming at V came to 2 bases and at J to 3 bases, leaving 11 bases not matched to a gene. This CDR3 region has 16 residues. In germline, CDR1 is DFQATT, CDR2 SNEGSKA (reference sequence). CDR3 region: CSARPAGGQKYTEAFF. The CDR3 DNA, read in part, is TGCAGTGCTAGACCGGCAGGGGGCCAAAAATACACTGAA.

The part of the CDR3 DNA that was read is TGCGCCAGCAGCGCAGGGACTACGGTGGTCGGGGAG. This sequence encodes CASSAGTTVVGE. The whole CDR3 reads CASSAGTTVVGELFF. This sequence joins TRBV5-1 and TRBJ2-2; the match to TRBD2 covers 7 bases. From the germline J gene comes the end of the CDR3, since the read stops 3 residues before it. CDR3 length equals 15 residues. With 4 bases clipped from V and 7 bases from J, the junction kept 10 bases outside the gene matches. From germline, CDR1 is SGHRS and CDR2 YFSETQ.

In the case of this clone: From the germline J gene comes the end of the CDR3, since the read stops 3 residues before it. V and J are TRBV30 and TRBJ2-6, with 8 bases aligning to TRBD1. This CDR3 has 16 amino acids. CDR1 is GTSNPN and CDR2 is SVGIG in the germline V gene (reference sequence). V was pared by 3 bases and J by 4 bases, with 8 bases of the junction left unmatched. CDR3 DNA, as far as it was read: TGTGCCTGGAGGAGCCAGGGGGCGCGAGGGGCCAACGTC. Amino acids: CAWRSQGARGANV. The complete CDR3 sequence is CAWRSQGARGANVLTF.

Details on this clone: The read ends 3 residues early relative to the CDR3; the germline J gene fills the gap. The V call is TRBV2, the J call TRBJ2-2, with D unresolved. The CDR3 totals 11 residues. V lost 4 bases and J lost 8, with 5 bases in between. The germline CDR1 and CDR2 sequences are SNHLY and FYNNEI. The part of the CDR3 DNA that was read is TGTGCCAGCAGTGCCAGGGGGGAG. Residues: CASSARGE. In full, the CDR3 is CASSARGELFF.

The CDR3 here is CSVRDFYGYTF. The sequenced CDR3 bases are TGCAGCGTCAGGGACTTCTATGGC. V usage is TRBV29-1 and J usage is TRBJ1-2; tentative D call: TRBD1 (5 bases). The read is 3 residues too short to cover the CDR3 end, so that end is filled in from the germline J gene. V gave up 6 bases and J gave up 4 bases, with 9 bases separating them. Germline CDR1 is SQVTM and CDR2 is ANQGSEA. The CDR3 loop spans 11 amino acids.

As to this clone: The read ends 3 residues early relative to the CDR3; the germline J gene fills the gap. The rearrangement joins TRBV7-2 to TRBJ1-2; D is perhaps TRBD1 (5 bases). The germline V and J ends were trimmed by 0 bases and 3 bases, with 11 bases remaining between them. The CDR3 has 15 amino acids. Germline V gives CDR1 SGHTA, CDR2 FQGNSA. The CDR3 reads CASSLARDFYYGYTF. The sequenced CDR3 bases are TGTGCCAGCAGCTTAGCGAGGGACTTTTACTATGGC. Using reference TRBV7-2 and TRBJ1-2 for the parts outside the CDR3, the full variable domain is GAGVSQSPSNKVTEKGKDVELRCDPISGHTALYWYRQSLGQGLEFLIYFQGNSAPDKSGLPSDRFSAERTGGSVSTLTIQRTQQEDSAVYLCASSLARDFYYGYTFGSGTRLTVV.

The CDR3 reads CASSYHPGGHGGELFF. Partial CDR3 DNA: TGTGCCAGCAGCTACCATCCCGGGGGGCATGGCGGGGAG. The chain employs TRBV14 and TRBJ2-2; tentatively, D is TRBD2 (7 bases). The CDR3 goes on 3 residues after the read ends, and that part is filled in from the germline J gene. Trimming pared 5 bases from V and 7 bases from J, leaving 20 bases between. The CDR3 consists of 16 residues. Germline V gene lookup returns CDR1 SGHDN and CDR2 FVKESK.

As for this clone: The DNA ends 3 residues before the CDR3 does, and the rest of the CDR3 is filled in from the germline J gene. The V gene is TRBV20-1, the J gene TRBJ2-3; 14 nucleotides line up with TRBD2. This CDR3 is built from 17 residues. Looked up from germline, CDR1 is DFQATT and CDR2 is SNEGSKA (reference sequence). The sequenced CDR3 bases are TGCAGTGCTGTACCGGGACTAGCGGGAGAGGGGGAAGAGACG. Protein product: CSAVPGLAGEGEET. The whole CDR3 is CSAVPGLAGEGEETQYF.

Concerning this clone itself: Sequencing ends 3 residues short of the CDR3 end; the germline J gene provides the rest. V usage is TRBV12-3 or TRBV12-4 and J usage is TRBJ2-7; 7 nucleotides line up with TRBD1. The CDR3 is 15 residues long. V trimming: 5 bases; J trimming: 5 bases; junction bases outside the gene matches: 12. The part of the CDR3 DNA that was read is TGTGCCAGCAGTCCTCGGGTAGGGGGCGTCCACGAG. Its protein product is CASSPRVGGVHE. The whole CDR3 reads CASSPRVGGVHEQYF.